This T cell receptor beta chain derives from a study of beta chain features in type 1 diabetes. The sequenced template was cDNA made from the entire isolated RNA. Generated by immunoSEQ multiplex PCR, the TCRdb table keeps only in-frame clones and is missing some. The sample carries 600,000 to 750,000 clones, under 15% recorded once. Study observations and caveats: Among patients with Type 1 diabetes, TCRB CDR3s were moderately but significantly shorter in every one of the four CD4+ subsets.

As regards this clone: Its matching antigen is unknown.

Sequenced input: naive CD4+ T cells from blood. This clonotype originated in a young man with type 1 diabetes.

This chain's CDR3 is CASRAGTGIETQYF. The CDR3 nucleotides are TGTGCCAGCAGGGCTGGGACAGGTATAGAGACCCAGTACTTC. V usage is TRBV7-2 and J usage is TRBJ2-5, with 8 bases aligning to TRBD1. Germline lookup yields CDR1 SGHTA and CDR2 FQGNSA. The J segment lost 4 bases and the V segment lost 6 bases, leaving 7 bases of the junction unmatched. This CDR3 has 14 amino acids.